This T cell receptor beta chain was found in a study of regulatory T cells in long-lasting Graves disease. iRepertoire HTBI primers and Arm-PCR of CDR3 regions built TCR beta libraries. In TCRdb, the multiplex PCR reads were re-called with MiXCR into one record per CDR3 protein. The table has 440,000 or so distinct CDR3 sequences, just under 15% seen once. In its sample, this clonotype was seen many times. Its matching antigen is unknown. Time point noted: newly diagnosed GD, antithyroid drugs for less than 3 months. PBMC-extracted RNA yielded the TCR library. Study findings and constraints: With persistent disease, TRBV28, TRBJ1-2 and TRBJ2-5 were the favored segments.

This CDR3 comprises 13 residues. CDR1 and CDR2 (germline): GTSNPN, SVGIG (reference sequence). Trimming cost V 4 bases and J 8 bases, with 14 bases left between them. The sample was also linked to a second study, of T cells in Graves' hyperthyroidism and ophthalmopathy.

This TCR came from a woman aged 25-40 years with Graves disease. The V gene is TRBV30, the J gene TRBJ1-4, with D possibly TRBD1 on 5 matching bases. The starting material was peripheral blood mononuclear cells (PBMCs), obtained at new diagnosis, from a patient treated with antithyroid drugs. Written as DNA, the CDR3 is TGTGCCTGGACCGTCTGGGGCGGCGAAAAACTGTTTTTT. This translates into CAWTVWGGEKLFF.